The next 24 T cell receptor beta chains were all read from a single sample in a study of T cell repertoires in cytomegalovirus infection. Their target antigens are unknown. Using its own MiXCR run on the reads, TCRdb lists one record per CDR3 protein. The sample has about 150,000 distinct CDR3 sequences, roughly 32% seen once. Sequencing was performed on CD8+ T cells from cultured PBMCs, taken from culture after CMV antigen stimulation. The receptors shown here come from a human donor in good health (CMV status not recorded). Some clones in this sample may be carry-over from other donors' samples.

This clonotype was detected only once. The V gene is TRBV4-1, the J gene TRBJ1-3; 8 positions agree with TRBD1. CDR1 and CDR2 from the germline V gene are MGHRA and YSYEKL. The junction had 11 bases not matched to a gene; V was cut back by 3 bases and J by 4 bases. This CDR3 spans 17 amino acids. Here the CDR3 reads CASSHPSDREPGNTIYF. CDR3 DNA: TGCGCCAGCAGCCACCCATCGGACAGGGAACCAGGAAACACCATATATTTT.

This chain uses TRBV19 with TRBJ1-2, with D uncertain. The CDR3 contains 11 residues. CDR1 LNHDA and CDR2 SQIVND come from the germline V gene (reference sequence). Deletions cut 3 bases from V and 8 bases from J, with 7 bases between. CDR3: CASSMVWGYTF. DNA for the CDR3: TGTGCCAGTAGTATGGTCTGGGGCTACACCTTC.

The chain uses TRBV9 and TRBJ1-1; D is unresolved. This CDR3 comprises 13 residues. Germline-derived CDR1 and CDR2 are SGDLS and YYNGEE. V was clipped by 0 bases and J by 10 bases, with 13 bases between them. CDR3 residues: CASSVEVVGRAFF. CDR3 DNA sequence: TGTGCCAGCAGCGTAGAAGTGGTGGGCCGAGCTTTCTTT.

In this sample, this clonotype turned up many times. The chain has TRBV4-1 and TRBJ1-1, with D hard to call. Per the germline V gene, CDR1 is MGHRA and CDR2 is YSYEKL. This CDR3 region has 14 residues. Trimming left V 0 bases short and J 0 bases short, with 5 bases between. CDR3 sequence: CASSQDAVNTEAFF. For the CDR3, the DNA is TGCGCCAGCAGCCAAGACGCGGTGAACACTGAAGCTTTCTTT.

This chain links TRBV28 with TRBJ2-1, with TRBD2 matching over 8 bases. Germline CDR1 and CDR2: MDHEN and SYDVKM. CDR3 length: 15 amino acids. The V gene end was trimmed by 6 bases and the J gene end by 8 bases; junction bases not matched to a gene: 12. CDR3 coding DNA: TGTGCCAGCAGAGGGTCTGCGGGGGGCCAGTATGAGCAGTTCTTC. This translates into CASRGSAGGQYEQFF.

This clonotype occurred many times. The V and J genes are TRBV7-2 and TRBJ2-1, with TRBD1 matching 9 bases. Looked up from germline, CDR1 is SGHTA and CDR2 is FQGNSA. V shed 1 base, J shed 8 bases, and the junction held 15 bases outside the gene matches. This CDR3 comprises 18 residues. CDR3 amino acids: CASSLGPGQGWGFDEQFF. As DNA, the CDR3 is TGTGCCAGCAGCTTAGGACCGGGACAGGGTTGGGGGTTTGATGAGCAGTTCTTC.

V gene TRBV11-3 combines with J gene TRBJ2-1, with 7 positions matching TRBD1. This CDR3 has 14 amino acids. J was trimmed by 7 bases and V by 5 bases; bases with no gene match: 8. Germline CDR1 SGHNT, CDR2 YENEEA. The CDR3 spells CASSLRQGRNEQFF. CDR3 DNA sequence: TGTGCCAGCAGCCTACGACAGGGAAGGAATGAGCAGTTCTTC.

This clonotype occurred many times. V gene TRBV7-3 combines with J gene TRBJ2-2, with 8 bases that match TRBD1. After removal of 4 bases from V and 0 bases from J, the junction contained 28 bases not matched to a gene. CDR1 and CDR2 (germline): SGHTA, FQGTGA. This CDR3 has 24 residues. This CDR3 reads CASSSPPDREIQSIRFANTGELFF. The CDR3, as DNA: TGTGCCAGCAGCTCACCTCCGGACAGGGAGATTCAATCAATCCGGTTCGCGAACACCGGGGAGCTGTTTTTT.

V usage is TRBV27 and J usage is TRBJ2-1; no clear D gene. CDR1 MNHEY and CDR2 SMNVEV come from the germline V gene (reference sequence). The CDR3 is 15 amino acids. V was pared by 5 bases and J by 2 bases, with 13 bases between. Written as DNA, the CDR3 is TGTGCCAGCAGTCCCGCCGGACGGCCCTACAATGAGCAGTTCTTC. Its protein product is CASSPAGRPYNEQFF.

This CDR3 reads CASRLSLNTEAFF. The CDR3 nucleotides read TGTGCCAGCAGGCTCAGCCTGAACACTGAAGCTTTCTTT. The V and J genes are TRBV6-1 and TRBJ1-1, with D uncertain. CDR3 length: 13 residues. The germline V gene has CDR1 MNHNS and CDR2 SASEGT. V was cut by 6 bases and J by 0 bases, with 8 bases left in between.

The rearrangement links TRBV6-5 to TRBJ2-5; D not certain. Germline lookup yields CDR1 MNHEY and CDR2 SVGAGI. Trimming shortened V by 5 bases and J by 0 bases, and 13 bases separated the two germline ends. The CDR3 runs to 15 residues. CDR3 DNA sequence: TGTGCCAGCAGTGAAGGTATTGACTACCAAGAGACCCAGTACTTC. Amino acid sequence: CASSEGIDYQETQYF.

The chain links TRBV12-3 or TRBV12-4 to TRBJ1-1, with a weak D call TRBD1 (6 bases). V was shortened by 5 bases and J by 10 bases, with 26 bases between the two germline ends. The CDR3 is 16 amino acids. The CDR3 DNA follows: TGTGCCAGCAGTCACCCCCCCGGGGGCCGTACCCTGGGAGCTTTCTTT. Protein: CASSHPPGGRTLGAFF.

This chain links TRBV24-1 with TRBJ2-2; 7 bases match TRBD1. The CDR3 runs to 17 residues. V shed 3 bases, J shed 1 base, and the junction held 7 bases outside the gene matches. The germline V gene encodes CDR1 KGHDR and CDR2 SFDVKD. The DNA of the CDR3 is TGTGCCACCAGTGATCCTCGGACAGGTTGGAACACCGGGGAGCTGTTTTTT. Its protein product is CATSDPRTGWNTGELFF.

This clonotype was counted many times. This chain joins TRBV25-1 and TRBJ2-6, with 8 bases identical to TRBD2. Germline lookup yields CDR1 MGHDK and CDR2 SYGVNS. CDR3 length: 20 residues. Trimming removed 0 bases from V and 0 bases from J; junction bases left unmatched: 10. As DNA, the CDR3 is TGTGCCAGCAGTGAATATGGTTTCCCCCGGGGGGGCTCTGGGGCCAACGTCCTGACTTTC. It is translated as CASSEYGFPRGGSGANVLTF.

V gene TRBV6-6 combines with J gene TRBJ1-5; 8 bases are shared with TRBD1. CDR1 is MNHNY and CDR2 is SVGAGI in the germline V gene (reference sequence). CDR3 length: 17 residues. The V gene end was trimmed by 2 bases and the J gene end by 0 bases; junction bases not matched to a gene: 6. In DNA form, the CDR3 reads TGTGCCAGCAGTTACCAGACAGGGGATCTTAGCAATCAGCCCCAGCATTTT. Its translation: CASSYQTGDLSNQPQHF.

This clonotype turned up a few times. The chain is built from TRBV7-6 and TRBJ2-7, with D uncertain. There are 15 residues in the CDR3. In germline, CDR1 is SGHVS, CDR2 FNYEAQ. With 5 bases removed from V and 6 bases from J, the gap between germline ends came to 20 bases. DNA of the CDR3: TGTGCCAGCAGCCCGTTCCCGACGGTTGATCCCGAGCAGTACTTC. It encodes CASSPFPTVDPEQYF.

This clonotype was recorded once. This chain uses TRBV29-1 with TRBJ2-1; 8 nucleotides align to TRBD1. After removal of 2 bases from V and 3 bases from J, the junction contained 3 bases not matched to a gene. Germline V gene sequence: CDR1 SQVTM, CDR2 ANQGSEA. The CDR3 consists of 14 residues. CDR3: CSVEHTGGYNEQFF. CDR3 bases: TGCAGCGTTGAACATACAGGGGGCTACAATGAGCAGTTCTTC.

The chain carries TRBV27 and TRBJ2-1, with 7 nucleotides matching TRBD2. In germline, CDR1 is MNHEY, CDR2 SMNVEV (reference sequence). The CDR3 length is 17 residues. V lost 5 bases to trimming and J lost 0 bases; unmatched junction nucleotides: 10. Here the CDR3 reads CASSLGGGPSSYNEQFF. CDR3 in DNA: TGTGCCAGCAGTCTTGGGGGGGGTCCTAGCTCCTACAATGAGCAGTTCTTC.

The rearrangement joins TRBV12-3 or TRBV12-4 to TRBJ2-5; a possible D gene is TRBD2 (6 bases). The CDR3 consists of 14 residues. V gave up 4 bases and J gave up 1 base, with 10 bases separating them. CDR3 nucleotide sequence: TGTGCCAGCAGTTCCCAGCGGGCCCAAGAGACCCAGTACTTC. This encodes CASSSQRAQETQYF.

This clonotype was counted a few times. The chain uses TRBV7-6 and TRBJ2-1; 11 bases map to TRBD2. The germline gives CDR1 SGHVS, CDR2 FNYEAQ. CDR3 length: 16 residues. V dropped 1 base and J dropped 4; count of bases not matched to a gene: 3. The DNA of the CDR3 is TGTGCCAGCAGCTTAGGGTCTAGCGGGGGGTACAATGAGCAGTTCTTC. Translating gives CASSLGSSGGYNEQFF. The full variable domain, in which reference TRBV7-6 and TRBJ2-1 provide the parts outside the CDR3, is GAGVSQSPRYKVTKRGQDVALRCDPISGHVSLYWYRQALGQGPEFLTYFNYEAQQDKSGLPNDRFSAERPEGSISTLTIQRTEQRDSAMYRCASSLGSSGGYNEQFFGPGTRLTVL.

This clonotype was counted only a few times. This sequence joins TRBV19 and TRBJ1-6, with 11 nucleotides matching TRBD1. This CDR3 is built from 18 residues. Germline CDR1 is LNHDA and CDR2 is SQIVND (reference sequence). V shed 10 bases and J 3 bases; nucleotides not matched to a gene: 14. CDR3 residues: CATQGGQGAYNYNSPLHF. CDR3 in DNA: TGTGCCACCCAGGGCGGACAGGGGGCCTACAACTATAATTCACCCCTCCACTTT. Looking up the rest from reference TRBV19 and TRBJ1-6 gives the full variable domain: DGGITQSPKYLFRKEGQNVTLSCEQNLNHDAMYWYRQDPGQGLRLIYYSQIVNDFQKGDIAEGYSVSREKKESFPLTVTSAQKNPTAFYLCATQGGQGAYNYNSPLHFGNGTRLTVT.

The V gene is TRBV4-1, the J gene TRBJ2-7; a weak D match, TRBD1 (5 bases). V gave up 4 bases and J gave up 1 base, with 8 bases separating them. The CDR3 is 13 residues long. Germline V lookup: CDR1 MGHRA, CDR2 YSYEKL. CDR3 protein: CASSLRQSYEQYF. CDR3 sequence (DNA): TGCGCCAGCAGCCTACGACAGTCCTACGAGCAGTACTTC.

Many counts were recorded for this clonotype. This sequence joins TRBV28 and TRBJ2-2; D unresolved. Trimming left V 2 bases short and J 8 bases short, with 12 bases between. This CDR3 region has 14 residues. Germline V gene data show CDR1 as MDHEN and CDR2 as SYDVKM. The CDR3 is CASSLRGLWGELFF. The CDR3 DNA reads as TGTGCCAGCAGTTTACGAGGTCTTTGGGGGGAGCTGTTTTTT.

The genes are TRBV29-1 and TRBJ2-7, with D perhaps matching TRBD2 (6 bases). The CDR3 has 13 residues. Trimming took off 4 bases at V and 3 bases at J, with 13 bases between the two ends. Germline V gives CDR1 SQVTM, CDR2 ANQGSEA. This CDR3 is CSVAVSGNYEQYF. CDR3 DNA sequence: TGCAGCGTTGCGGTTAGCGGCAACTACGAGCAGTACTTC.